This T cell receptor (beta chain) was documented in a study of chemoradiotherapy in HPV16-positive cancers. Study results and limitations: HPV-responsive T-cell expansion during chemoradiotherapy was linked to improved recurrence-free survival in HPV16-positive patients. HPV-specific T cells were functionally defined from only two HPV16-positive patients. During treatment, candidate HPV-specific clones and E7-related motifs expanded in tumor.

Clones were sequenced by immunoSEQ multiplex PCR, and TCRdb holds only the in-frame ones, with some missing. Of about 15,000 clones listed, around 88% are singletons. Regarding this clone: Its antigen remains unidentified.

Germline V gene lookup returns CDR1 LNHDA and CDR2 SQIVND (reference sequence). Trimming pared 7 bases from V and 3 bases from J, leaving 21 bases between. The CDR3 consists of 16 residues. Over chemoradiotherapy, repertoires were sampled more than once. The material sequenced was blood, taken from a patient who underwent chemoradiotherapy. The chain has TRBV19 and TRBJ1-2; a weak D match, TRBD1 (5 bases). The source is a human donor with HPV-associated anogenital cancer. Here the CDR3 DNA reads TGTGCCAGTATGGGGCGGACGGATTTCGGTCACTATGGCTACACCTTC. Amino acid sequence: CASMGRTDFGHYGYTF.